These T cell receptor beta chains were read from a single sample in a study of T cell changes during pregnancy in multiple sclerosis. Sequenced by immunoSEQ multiplex PCR; TCRdb stores in-frame clones only, minus some. This sample carries about 79,000 clones, around nine tenths of them seen once, and the ten largest clones take about 0.45%. The sample here was CD4+ T cells from peripheral blood mononuclear cells, taken in the second trimester of pregnancy. Receptors were obtained from a female donor with multiple sclerosis, enrolled in a pregnancy study. Each CDR3 is given with its conserved first and last residue. A D gene is named only where the DNA matches it firmly. A clone size is listed for some rows: how often the clone was seen (once, few, many), or a class if it is expanded.

TRBV28	TRBJ2-7	.	.	CASSLFRGAYEQYF	TGTGCCAGCAGTTTATTCCGGGGTGCCTACGAGCAGTACTTC
TRBV29-1	TRBJ2-1	.	TRBD2	CSGILAGTYNEQFF	TGCAGCGGCATACTAGCGGGGACTTACAATGAGCAGTTCTTC
TRBV6-6	TRBJ2-6	.	.	CASSPQGSGANVLTF	TGTGCCAGCAGCCCACAGGGCTCTGGGGCCAACGTCCTGACTTTC
TRBV29-1	TRBJ1-1	.	TRBD1	CSVGQGIMNTEAFF	TGCAGCGTAGGACAGGGAATTATGAACACTGAAGCTTTCTTT
TRBV7-6	TRBJ2-1	.	TRBD2	CASSGLAGTSYNEQFF	TGTGCCAGCAGCGGACTAGCGGGAACCTCCTACAATGAGCAGTTCTTC
TRBV7-9	TRBJ2-5	.	TRBD2	CASGLAGVIAETQYF	TGTGCCAGTGGGCTAGCGGGAGTAATTGCCGAGACCCAGTACTTC
TRBV7-8	TRBJ2-3	.	TRBD2	CASSLRASGGPGTDTQYF	TGTGCCAGCAGCTTAAGAGCTAGCGGGGGACCCGGGACAGATACGCAGTATTTT
TRBV5-1	TRBJ1-4	.	.	CASSPETGSNEKLFF	TGCGCCAGCAGCCCGGAAACAGGGTCTAATGAAAAACTGTTTTTT
TRBV9	TRBJ2-5	.	.	CASSARRVGQGQETQYF	TGTGCCAGCAGCGCCAGAAGGGTCGGTCAGGGCCAAGAGACCCAGTACTTC
TRBV29-1	TRBJ1-2	once	.	CSVEANGGGYTF	TGCAGCGTTGAGGCCAACGGGGGAGGCTACACCTTC
TRBV7-2	TRBJ2-7	once	TRBD1	CASSRSGTGVKISEQYF	TGTGCCAGCAGCCGTAGTGGGACAGGGGTTAAGATCTCAGAGCAGTACTTC
TRBV28	TRBJ2-3	once	TRBD2	CASRTSGRADTQYF	TGTGCCAGCAGGACTAGCGGGAGAGCAGATACGCAGTATTTT
TRBV7-9	TRBJ1-1	once	.	CASSSGQYTEAFF	TGTGCCAGCAGCTCAGGGCAGTACACTGAAGCTTTCTTT
TRBV5-4	TRBJ1-1	.	.	CASSLSGVHTEAFF	TGTGCCAGCAGCTTGTCCGGGGTGCACACTGAAGCTTTCTTT
TRBV6-4	TRBJ2-1	.	.	CASSVGTGYEQFF	TGTGCCAGCAGTGTAGGAACCGGGTATGAGCAGTTCTTC
TRBV7-2	TRBJ1-2	.	TRBD1	CASSSPGTGFYGYTF	TGTGCCAGCAGCTCCCCCGGGACAGGGTTCTATGGCTACACCTTC
TRBV7-2	TRBJ2-1	.	TRBD2	CASTLAPYYNEQFF	TGTGCCAGCACACTAGCGCCATATTACAATGAGCAGTTCTTC
TRBV9	TRBJ1-4	.	.	CASSAPNTEKLFF	TGTGCCAGCAGCGCCCCAAATACAGAAAAACTGTTTTTT
TRBV4-3	TRBJ2-3	.	TRBD2	CASSQEGLAGGRDTQYF	TGCGCCAGCAGCCAAGAGGGACTAGCGGGGGGTCGGGATACGCAGTATTTT
TRBV18	TRBJ1-5	.	.	CASSPPGGVRQPQHF	TGTGCCAGCTCACCACCGGGGGGGGTACGGCAGCCCCAGCATTTT
TRBV28	TRBJ2-7	.	TRBD1	CASSQPGQGNYEQYF	TGTGCCAGCAGTCAACCGGGACAGGGGAACTACGAGCAGTACTTC
TRBV7-9	TRBJ2-2	.	TRBD1	CASSQDRVAGELFF	TGTGCCAGCAGCCAGGACAGGGTTGCCGGGGAGCTGTTTTTT
TRBV2	TRBJ1-2	.	TRBD1	CASSGQGASGYTF	TGTGCCAGCAGTGGACAGGGGGCATCTGGCTACACCTTC
TRBV5-4	TRBJ2-1	.	.	CASSRRDWNNEQFF	TGTGCCAGCAGCCGCCGGGACTGGAACAATGAGCAGTTCTTC
TRBV5-1	TRBJ2-3	.	TRBD2	CASSPDGGGLDTQYF	TGCGCCAGCAGCCCGGACGGGGGAGGGCTAGATACGCAGTATTTT
TRBV18	TRBJ2-7	.	.	CASSTTSVYEQYF	TGTGCCAGCTCCACCACTAGTGTCTACGAGCAGTACTTC
TRBV9	TRBJ1-6	.	.	CASSVEGDYSPLHF	TGTGCCAGCAGCGTAGAAGGGGATTATTCACCCCTCCACTTT
TRBV4-3	TRBJ1-5	.	.	CASSQGLGGNQPQHF	TGCGCCAGCAGCCAAGGTTTAGGAGGGAATCAGCCCCAGCATTTT
TRBV19	TRBJ2-5	.	TRBD1	CASSSPGQVTGTQYF	TGTGCCAGTAGTAGCCCCGGACAGGTGACGGGGACCCAGTACTTC
TRBV6-1	TRBJ1-2	.	.	CASSETQLYGYTF	TGTGCCAGCAGTGAAACACAGCTGTATGGCTACACCTTC
TRBV6-1	TRBJ1-1	.	.	CASSEVPTGLLYAFF	TGTGCCAGCAGTGAAGTGCCTACAGGGCTGCTATACGCTTTCTTT
TRBV27	TRBJ1-2	.	.	CASTFRAGFTNYGYTF	TGTGCCAGCACCTTTAGGGCAGGGTTTACTAACTATGGCTACACCTTC
TRBV7-6	TRBJ1-2	.	.	CASSLTQSSNYGYTF	TGTGCCAGCAGCTTAACGCAGTCTTCTAACTATGGCTACACCTTC
TRBV18	TRBJ2-7	.	.	CASNERRESQGHF	TGTGCCAGCAATGAACGGCGGGAGTCCCAGGGGCACTTC
TRBV28	TRBJ2-3	.	TRBD2	CASSSSGSTDTQYF	TGTGCCAGCAGTTCTAGCGGTAGCACAGATACGCAGTATTTT
TRBV15	TRBJ2-1	.	TRBD1	CATSLQDREVSEQFF	TGTGCCACCAGCCTCCAGGACAGGGAAGTATCCGAGCAGTTCTTC